A selection of T cell receptor beta chains follows, all from one sample in a study of blood T cell repertoires in COVID-19. Using immunoSEQ multiplex PCR, the repertoire was profiled, and TCRdb retains in-frame clones only, with some absent. The sample lists approximately 290,000 clones; about 85% were seen once. Sequencing input: peripheral blood. These receptors were collected from a human donor with COVID-19, enrolled during active disease. The donor label of this sample is uncertain. Each CDR3 is given with its conserved first and last residue. Fields, in order: clone size, J gene, V gene, D gene, CDR3 DNA, CDR3 protein. The D gene is left open where the match is weak. Only part of the rows carry a size: once, few, many, or a class if the clone is expanded.

size: once; J: TRBJ2-1; V: TRBV24-1; D: TRBD2; DNA: TGTGCCACCAGTGATCCTAGCGGGACCTACAATGAGCAGTTCTTC; CDR3: CATSDPSGTYNEQFF
size: once; J: TRBJ1-5; V: TRBV6-2/TRBV6-3; D: .; DNA: TGTGCCAGCAGTTACTCCCCGGCCCAGGGAATCGGGCAGCCCCAGCATTTT; CDR3: CASSYSPAQGIGQPQHF
size: .; J: TRBJ1-1; V: TRBV6-5; D: .; DNA: TGTGCCAGCAGTTTGATATCGGGGGGCACTGAAGCTTTCTTT; CDR3: CASSLISGGTEAFF
size: .; J: TRBJ2-7; V: TRBV6-6; D: TRBD1; DNA: TGTGCCAGCAGTCGTAAGACCAGCAACAGGGGGCGGTACGAGCAGTACTTC; CDR3: CASSRKTSNRGRYEQYF
size: .; J: TRBJ1-1; V: TRBV18; D: .; DNA: TGTGCCAGCTCTCAAGGACAGTTATCAACTGAAGCTTTCTTT; CDR3: CASSQGQLSTEAFF
size: few; J: TRBJ1-2; V: TRBV12-3/TRBV12-4; D: TRBD1; DNA: TGTGCCAGCAGCCGGGACAGGGAGGGCTACACCTTC; CDR3: CASSRDREGYTF
size: .; J: TRBJ1-2; V: TRBV19; D: .; DNA: TGTGCCAGTAGTATGGAGGGGCGACGGTATGGCTACACCTTC; CDR3: CASSMEGRRYGYTF
size: .; J: TRBJ1-2; V: TRBV7-8; D: TRBD1; DNA: TGTGCCAGCAGCTCATCACCGGGACAGGGGCTCGGCGGCTACACCTTC; CDR3: CASSSSPGQGLGGYTF
size: .; J: TRBJ2-1; V: TRBV27; D: .; DNA: TGTGCCAGCAGTGTTAGCGGAGGTATGGGCAATGAGCAGTTCTTC; CDR3: CASSVSGGMGNEQFF
size: .; J: TRBJ1-1; V: TRBV21-1; D: .; DNA: TGTGCCAGCAGCGCCTCCTGGGGGGGGAGCATAGGGGTGACTGAAGCTTTCTTT; CDR3: CASSASWGGSIGVTEAFF
size: .; J: TRBJ2-3; V: TRBV14; D: .; DNA: TGTGCCAGCAGCCGCCGACGTACAGGTACCGGAGATACGCAGTATTTT; CDR3: CASSRRRTGTGDTQYF
size: .; J: TRBJ1-2; V: TRBV7-8; D: .; DNA: TGTGCCAGCAGCTTAGAGGAGGACAGTGGCTACACCTTC; CDR3: CASSLEEDSGYTF
size: .; J: TRBJ1-2; V: TRBV5-4; D: .; DNA: TGTGCCAGCAGCCCCACAGAATTC; CDR3: CASSPTEF
size: .; J: TRBJ2-2; V: TRBV14; D: .; DNA: TGTGCCAGCAGCCAAGATCAAAGGTTCGGATTCGGGGGTTACACCGGGGAGCTGTTTTTT; CDR3: CASSQDQRFGFGGYTGELFF
size: .; J: TRBJ2-2; V: TRBV19; D: TRBD1; DNA: TGTGCCAGTAGTATTTATTTGGGGACAGCCTATACCCCCTTGGAATGGGAGCTGTTTTTT; CDR3: CASSIYLGTAYTPLEWELFF
size: once; J: TRBJ2-2; V: TRBV11-3; D: TRBD1; DNA: TGTGCCAGCAGCCCCGGGACAGGGAACACCGGGGAGCTGTTTTTT; CDR3: CASSPGTGNTGELFF
size: few; J: TRBJ2-7; V: TRBV3-1/TRBV3-2; D: TRBD2; DNA: TGTGCCAGCAGCCAAGGGGGGGGCTACGAGCAGTACTTC; CDR3: CASSQGGGYEQYF
size: .; J: TRBJ1-5; V: TRBV7-8; D: TRBD1; DNA: TGTGCCAGCTATACGGGACAGCAAAATCAGCCCCAGCATTTT; CDR3: CASYTGQQNQPQHF
size: few; J: TRBJ2-2; V: TRBV18; D: .; DNA: TGTGCCAGCTCACCAGTGACAGGGAACACCGGGGAGCTGTTTTTT; CDR3: CASSPVTGNTGELFF
size: .; J: TRBJ1-4; V: TRBV30; D: TRBD1; DNA: TGTGCCTGGAAACAGGGGAATAATGAAAAACTGTTTTTT; CDR3: CAWKQGNNEKLFF
size: .; J: TRBJ1-2; V: TRBV5-4; D: .; DNA: TGTGCCAGCAGCTCTGGACAGTGGACTAACTATGGCTACACCTTC; CDR3: CASSSGQWTNYGYTF
size: .; J: TRBJ1-1; V: TRBV2; D: TRBD1; DNA: TGTGCCAGCAGTGAGACGGCTTGGGGACAGACCGCCCGGGCTGAAGCTTTCTTT; CDR3: CASSETAWGQTARAEAFF
size: .; J: TRBJ1-2; V: TRBV7-9; D: .; DNA: TGTGCCAGTGGAACCAGGTCCGAGATTTTCTATGGCTACACCTTC; CDR3: CASGTRSEIFYGYTF
size: .; J: TRBJ1-2; V: TRBV28; D: .; DNA: TGTGCCAGCGAGACAGGAGGCTATGGCTACACCTTC; CDR3: CASETGGYGYTF
size: .; J: TRBJ2-1; V: TRBV5-6; D: TRBD1; DNA: TGTGCCAGCGCCGAGGAGGGACAGGGGGCTTCTTGGCGGAGGAATGAGCAGTTCTTC; CDR3: CASAEEGQGASWRRNEQFF
size: .; J: TRBJ2-6; V: TRBV19; D: .; DNA: TGTGCCAGCAGACCCTGGGGGGGGCCCGGGGCCAACGTCCTGACTTTC; CDR3: CASRPWGGPGANVLTF
size: .; J: TRBJ2-7; V: TRBV6-6; D: TRBD2; DNA: TGTGCCAGCACCACCGGACTAGCGGGAGTCTCCGAGCAGTACTTC; CDR3: CASTTGLAGVSEQYF
size: .; J: TRBJ2-3; V: TRBV28; D: TRBD1; DNA: TGTGCCAGCGCGGGACAGGGGTCACTCGGGAATACGCAGTATTTT; CDR3: CASAGQGSLGNTQYF
size: .; J: TRBJ1-2; V: TRBV5-8; D: .; DNA: TGTGCCAGCAGCTTGTATCAGGGAGGGTCTGGCTACACCTTC; CDR3: CASSLYQGGSGYTF
size: .; J: TRBJ1-4; V: TRBV5-5; D: .; DNA: TGTGCCAGCAGCTATAGGGACTTGGGGGAAAAACTGTTTTTT; CDR3: CASSYRDLGEKLFF
size: .; J: TRBJ1-4; V: TRBV27; D: TRBD1; DNA: TGTGCCAGCAGTTCCGGGACAGGAATCGGATCTAATGAAAAACTGTTTTTT; CDR3: CASSSGTGIGSNEKLFF
size: .; J: TRBJ2-7; V: TRBV28; D: TRBD1; DNA: TGTGCCAGCAGAACTCAGGGGGCCCCTCCCACCTACGAGCAGTACTTC; CDR3: CASRTQGAPPTYEQYF
size: few; J: TRBJ1-6; V: TRBV6-1; D: TRBD1; DNA: TGTGCCAGCAGTGGACAGGGTGGGGCCTTAAATAATTCACCCCTCCACTTT; CDR3: CASSGQGGALNNSPLHF
size: .; J: TRBJ2-1; V: TRBV28; D: TRBD2; DNA: TGTGCCAGCAGTTTAGCCAGGCTAGCGGGAGACAATGAGCAGTTCTTC; CDR3: CASSLARLAGDNEQFF
size: .; J: TRBJ2-3; V: TRBV7-7; D: TRBD2; DNA: TGTGCTAGCAGCTTAGCAGCGGGAGACACAGATACGCAGTATTTT; CDR3: CASSLAAGDTDTQYF
size: .; J: TRBJ2-2; V: TRBV9; D: .; DNA: TGTGCCAGCAGCGTAGAGGGAGGTACCGGGGAGCTGTTTTTT; CDR3: CASSVEGGTGELFF
size: .; J: TRBJ1-2; V: TRBV4-3; D: TRBD1; DNA: TGCGCCAGCAGCCAAGATAGGGGGCGACAGTTACAAGGCTACACCTTC; CDR3: CASSQDRGRQLQGYTF
size: .; J: TRBJ1-1; V: TRBV19; D: .; DNA: TGTGCCAGTAGTATAGCGCGGGAGGTCGGCACTGAAGCTTTCTTT; CDR3: CASSIAREVGTEAFF
size: .; J: TRBJ1-1; V: TRBV5-6; D: .; DNA: TGTGCCACGGGGGAACTGACCCTGTTAACTGAAGCTTTCTTT; CDR3: CATGELTLLTEAFF
size: .; J: TRBJ1-2; V: TRBV28; D: TRBD1; DNA: TGTGCCAGCAGTTTAGACAGGGTCTATGGCTACACCTTC; CDR3: CASSLDRVYGYTF
size: .; J: TRBJ1-1; V: TRBV5-6; D: .; DNA: TGTGCCAGCAGCTTGACTAATGGTGGGTTGAACACTGAAGCTTTCTTT; CDR3: CASSLTNGGLNTEAFF
size: .; J: TRBJ1-2; V: TRBV28; D: .; DNA: TGTGCCAGCAGTTCCCTATCGACAGGCAACTATGGCTACACCTTC; CDR3: CASSSLSTGNYGYTF
size: .; J: TRBJ2-2; V: TRBV7-9; D: .; DNA: TGTGCCAGCAGCTTAGGAAGGGGACTTACGAACACCGGGGAGCTGTTTTTT; CDR3: CASSLGRGLTNTGELFF
size: .; J: TRBJ1-1; V: TRBV7-3; D: TRBD1; DNA: TGTGCCAGCAGCTCGTCAGGGGGCGCGTTCTTGAACACTGAAGCTTTCTTT; CDR3: CASSSSGGAFLNTEAFF
size: once; J: TRBJ2-1; V: TRBV7-2; D: TRBD2; DNA: TGTGCCAGCAGCGGAGGACTAGCGGGAGCATCCTACAATGAGCAGTTCTTC; CDR3: CASSGGLAGASYNEQFF